The clone carrying this T cell receptor beta chain was seen ten or more times. Its cognate antigen is unknown. The source of the sample is a study of read filtering for tumor transcriptome and immune sequencing. About the study: Patients were 17 male and some 13 female, mean age around 70 years, range roughly 45 to 85. R-ISS stage counts were eight or nine for I, about 15 for II, about 7 for III.

Study-wide points: Sorted CD138-negative bone marrow cells were not purified T cells.

This library used roughly 0.4 ug RNA and molecular barcoded adaptors spanning alpha/delta and beta/gamma chains. MiXCR was run by TCRdb on the reads, yielding one entry per CDR3 protein. The sample includes fewer than 45,000 distinct CDR3 sequences, about 12% of them seen just once. What was sequenced was a population of CD138-negative cells sorted from bone marrow. The sequence was collected from a donor at least 40 years old with multiple myeloma.

The CDR3: CASSSQGGEQYF. DNA of the CDR3: TGTGCCAGCAGCTCGCAGGGGGGCGAGCAGTACTTC. This chain connects TRBV7-9 to TRBJ2-7, with a tentative D call TRBD1 (7 bases). Germline-derived CDR1 and CDR2 are SEHNR and FQNEAQ (reference sequence). The CDR3 runs 12 residues. The V gene lost 4 bases and the J gene lost 6 bases, with 10 bases spanning the gap.